This T cell receptor (beta chain) was captured in a study of control samples from healthy donors and cancer patients. Repertoires were generated with immunoSEQ multiplex PCR, while TCRdb's copy carries only in-frame clones and drops some. The data show about 77,000 clones, over 80% seen once. CDR3 length: 15 amino acids. Germline loops: CDR1 MDHEN, CDR2 SYDVKM. The V end lost 3 bases, the J end lost 6 bases, and 17 bases lay between the germline ends. The sequencing input was blood. This rearrangement joins TRBV28 to TRBJ1-2, with D possibly TRBD1 on 5 matching bases. The clonotype comes from a woman aged 60-75 years in good health. CDR3 protein: CASSFGAIGADGYTF. The CDR3, as DNA: TGTGCCAGCAGTTTCGGTGCTATCGGGGCTGATGGCTACACCTTC.